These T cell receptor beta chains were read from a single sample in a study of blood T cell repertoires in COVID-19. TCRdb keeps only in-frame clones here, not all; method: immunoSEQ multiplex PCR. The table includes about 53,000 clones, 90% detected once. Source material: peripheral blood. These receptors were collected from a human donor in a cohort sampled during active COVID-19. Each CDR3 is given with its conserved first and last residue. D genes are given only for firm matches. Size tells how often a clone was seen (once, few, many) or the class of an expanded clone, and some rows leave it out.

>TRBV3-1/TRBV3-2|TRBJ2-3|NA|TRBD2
CASSQGTGGGDTQYF
TGTGCCAGCAGCCAAGGGACGGGAGGGGGAGATACGCAGTATTTT
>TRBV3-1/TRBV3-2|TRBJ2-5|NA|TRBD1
CASSRDRGLYQETQYF
TGTGCCAGCAGCCGCGACAGGGGACTGTACCAAGAGACCCAGTACTTC
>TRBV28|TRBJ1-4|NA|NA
CASNFVWGERSNEKLFF
TGTGCCAGCAATTTTGTGTGGGGAGAGCGGTCTAATGAAAAACTGTTTTTT
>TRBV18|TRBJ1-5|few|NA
CASSPGNGGGNQPQHF
TGTGCCAGCTCACCGGGAAACGGAGGAGGCAATCAGCCCCAGCATTTT
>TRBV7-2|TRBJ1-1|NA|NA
CASRLQQGSTAEAFF
TGTGCCAGCAGATTGCAACAGGGCTCTACCGCTGAAGCTTTCTTT
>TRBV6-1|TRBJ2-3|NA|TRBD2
CASSEITSGPTDTQYF
TGTGCCAGCAGTGAAATAACTAGCGGCCCCACAGATACGCAGTATTTT
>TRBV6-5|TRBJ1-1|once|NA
CASSYSNANLLNGRVF
TGTGCCAGCAGTTACTCGAATGCGAACCTACTAAACGGTCGGGTATTT
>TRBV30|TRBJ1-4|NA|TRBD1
CAWSTQGTGEGKLFF
TGTGCCTGGAGTACCCAAGGGACAGGGGAAGGAAAACTGTTTTTT
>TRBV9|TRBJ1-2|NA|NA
CASSVGSVANYGYTF
TGTGCCAGCAGCGTAGGGTCGGTAGCTAACTATGGCTACACCTTC
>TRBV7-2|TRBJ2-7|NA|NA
CASSLASDYEQYF
TGTGCCAGCAGCTTAGCATCAGACTACGAGCAGTACTTC
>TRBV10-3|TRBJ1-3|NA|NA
CAISEYAGYLGNTIYF
TGTGCCATCAGTGAGTATGCAGGCTACCTAGGAAACACCATATATTTT
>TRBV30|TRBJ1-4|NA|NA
CAWRLGARATGRARQLFF
TGTGCCTGGAGGTTGGGGGCTCGCGCAACAGGGCGAGCTAGGCAGCTGTTTTTT
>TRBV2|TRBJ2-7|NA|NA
CASHSRRLVEQYF
TGTGCCAGCCATTCCCGCAGGCTCGTAGAGCAGTACTTC
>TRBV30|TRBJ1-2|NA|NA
CAWSVSGALSYGYTF
TGTGCCTGGAGTGTGTCAGGGGCCCTATCATATGGCTACACCTTC
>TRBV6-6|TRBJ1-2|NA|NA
CASSYERVSYGYTF
TGTGCCAGCAGTTACGAGAGGGTTAGCTATGGCTACACCTTC
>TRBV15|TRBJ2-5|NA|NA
CATSRDRADTWEETQYF
TGTGCCACCAGCAGAGATCGCGCAGACACCTGGGAGGAGACCCAGTACTTC
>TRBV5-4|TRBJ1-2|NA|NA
CASSLRLNYGYTF
TGTGCCAGCAGCTTGCGGTTAAACTATGGCTACACCTTC
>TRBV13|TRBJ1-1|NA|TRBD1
CASSYRGRGCTEAFF
TGTGCCAGCAGCTACAGGGGGCGAGGGTGTACTGAAGCTTTCTTT
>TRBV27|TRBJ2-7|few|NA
CASSLGGYSGEQYF
TGTGCCAGCAGTTTAGGCGGATATTCTGGCGAGCAGTACTTC
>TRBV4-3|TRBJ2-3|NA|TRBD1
CASSQIHRGNLGTQYF
TGCGCCAGCAGCCAAATACACAGGGGAAATTTAGGTACGCAGTATTTT
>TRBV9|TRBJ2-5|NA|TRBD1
CASSVGGQGKMETQYF
TGTGCCAGCAGCGTGGGGGGACAGGGTAAGATGGAGACCCAGTACTTC
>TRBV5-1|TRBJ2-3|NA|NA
CASSPGHADTQYF
TGCGCCAGCAGCCCAGGACACGCAGATACGCAGTATTTT
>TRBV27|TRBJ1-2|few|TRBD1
CASTLTGGRSGYTF
TGTGCCAGCACCCTAACAGGGGGTAGGAGTGGCTACACCTTC
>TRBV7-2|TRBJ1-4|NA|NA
CASSPYPLAGAGNEKLFF
TGTGCCAGCAGCCCCTATCCTCTCGCAGGGGCCGGTAATGAAAAACTGTTTTTT
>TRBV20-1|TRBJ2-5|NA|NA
CSAEDQETQYF
TGCAGTGCTGAGGACCAAGAGACCCAGTACTTC
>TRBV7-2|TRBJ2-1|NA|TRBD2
CASSSPTSGLPRNEQFF
TGTGCCAGCAGCTCCCCAACTAGCGGGCTTCCTCGGAATGAGCAGTTCTTC
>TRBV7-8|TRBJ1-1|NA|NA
CASSLVGSEAFF
TGTGCCAGCAGCTTAGTTGGCAGTGAAGCTTTCTTT
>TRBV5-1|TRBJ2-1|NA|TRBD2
CASRGGTSGPNKQFF
TGCGCCAGCAGGGGGGGGACTAGCGGCCCGAATAAGCAGTTCTTC
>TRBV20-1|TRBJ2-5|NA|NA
CSASSATQETQYF
TGCAGTGCTAGTTCCGCGACTCAAGAGACCCAGTACTTC
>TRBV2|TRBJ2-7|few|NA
CASTDDSPEQYF
TGTGCCAGCACCGACGACTCCCCCGAGCAGTACTTC
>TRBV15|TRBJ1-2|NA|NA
CATSMHPQVNYGYTF
TGTGCCACCAGCATGCACCCCCAGGTTAACTATGGCTACACCTTC
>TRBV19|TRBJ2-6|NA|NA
CASSIRGSSGANVLTF
TGTGCCAGTAGTATAAGAGGGAGCTCTGGGGCCAACGTCCTGACTTTC
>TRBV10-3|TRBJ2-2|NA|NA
CAISESAPGNTGELFF
TGTGCCATCAGTGAGTCGGCCCCAGGGAACACCGGGGAGCTGTTTTTT
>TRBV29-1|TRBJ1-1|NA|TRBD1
CSVHEAGGGTEAFF
TGCAGCGTTCACGAGGCAGGGGGCGGCACTGAAGCTTTCTTT
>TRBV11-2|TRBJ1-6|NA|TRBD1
CASSPGQGSYNSPLHF
TGTGCCAGCAGCCCCGGACAGGGCTCCTATAATTCACCCCTCCACTTT
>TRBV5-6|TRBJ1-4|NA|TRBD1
CASSVRTGGWGEKLFF
TGTGCCAGCAGCGTGAGGACAGGGGGCTGGGGTGAAAAACTGTTTTTT
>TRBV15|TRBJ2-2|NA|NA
CATSRALAGTGELFF
TGTGCCACCAGCAGGGCTCTGGCGGGGACCGGGGAGCTGTTTTTT
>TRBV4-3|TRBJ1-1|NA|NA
CASSQDRTLEAFF
TGCGCCAGCAGCCAAGACCGGACACTTGAAGCTTTCTTT
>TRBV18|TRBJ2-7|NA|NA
CASSPPEARWAYEQYF
TGTGCCAGCTCACCACCGGAGGCGAGATGGGCCTACGAGCAGTACTTC
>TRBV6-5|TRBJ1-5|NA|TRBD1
CASRPTGGNNQPQHF
TGTGCCAGCAGGCCGACAGGGGGCAATAATCAGCCCCAGCATTTT
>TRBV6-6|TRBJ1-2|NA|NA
CASSRPGHEGYTF
TGTGCCAGCAGCCGCCCGGGACATGAAGGCTACACCTTC
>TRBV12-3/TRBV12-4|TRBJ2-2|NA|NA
CASSFNQIGELFF
TGTGCCAGCAGTTTTAACCAGATCGGGGAGCTGTTTTTT
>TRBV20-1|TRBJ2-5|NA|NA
CSASQTGRETQYF
TGCAGTGCTAGTCAGACAGGCCGGGAGACCCAGTACTTC
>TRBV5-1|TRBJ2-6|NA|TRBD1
CASSLTGESGANVLTF
TGCGCCAGCAGCTTGACAGGGGAGTCAGGGGCCAACGTCCTGACTTTC
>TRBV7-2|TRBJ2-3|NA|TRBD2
CASSSSGLAWETQYF
TGTGCCAGCAGCTCCTCGGGACTAGCCTGGGAGACGCAGTATTTT
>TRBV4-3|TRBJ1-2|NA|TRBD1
CASSQDRDSYYGYTF
TGCGCCAGCAGCCAAGATCGGGACAGCTACTATGGCTACACCTTC
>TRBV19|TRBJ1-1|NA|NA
CASSIGNTEAFF
TGTGCCAGTAGCATCGGGAACACTGAAGCTTTCTTT
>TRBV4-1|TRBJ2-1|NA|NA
CASSQEGRAVEQFF
TGCGCCAGCAGCCAAGAAGGCAGGGCTGTTGAGCAGTTCTTC
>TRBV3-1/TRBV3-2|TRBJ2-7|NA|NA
CASSGGLKYEQYF
TGTGCCAGCAGCGGGGGACTGAAGTACGAGCAGTACTTC
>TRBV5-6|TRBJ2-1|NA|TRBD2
CASRGRESNEQFF
TGTGCCAGCAGGGGGAGGGAAAGCAATGAGCAGTTCTTC
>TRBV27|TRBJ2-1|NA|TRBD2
CASTDTTGTSGRFGFNLQFF
TGTGCCAGCACCGACACGACCGGGACTAGCGGGAGGTTTGGCTTTAATTTGCAGTTCTTC
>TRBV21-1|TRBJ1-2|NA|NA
CASSKTGRFVGYTF
TGTGCCAGCAGCAAAACAGGTCGGTTTGTTGGCTACACCTTC
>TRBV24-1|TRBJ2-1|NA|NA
CATSDFGRDEQFF
TGTGCCACCAGTGATTTTGGTCGCGATGAGCAGTTCTTC
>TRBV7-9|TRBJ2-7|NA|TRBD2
CASSLGTSANSYEQYF
TGTGCCAGCAGCTTAGGGACTAGCGCGAACTCCTACGAGCAGTACTTC
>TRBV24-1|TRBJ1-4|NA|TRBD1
CATSDPGTGVNEKLFF
TGTGCCACCAGTGACCCCGGGACAGGGGTAAATGAAAAACTGTTTTTT